A single sample gave rise to the 29 T cell receptor beta chains below, sequenced in a study of patients and donors after allogeneic stem cell transplantation. TCRdb re-called the RT-PCR reads through MiXCR, storing one row per CDR3 protein. The sample shows some 880,000 distinct CDR3 sequences, around 17% of them seen only once. The sequencing input was blood, either unsorted or a sorted T cell fraction (not recorded which). The origin of the receptors is a human donor who was either an allogeneic HSCT recipient or a stem cell or donor lymphocyte infusion donor (not recorded which). It is not recorded whose cells these are; they may come from a transplant donor.

Only a few counts were recorded for this clonotype. The V call is TRBV12-3 or TRBV12-4, the J call TRBJ2-1; possible D gene TRBD1, 5 bases. V shed 6 bases and J shed 9 bases, with 12 bases lying between them. The length of the CDR3 is 12 residues. CDR3 bases: TGTGCCAGCAGCGCGGACAATGGTGAGCAGTTCTTC. This sequence encodes CASSADNGEQFF.

This clonotype was recorded a few times. The rearrangement joins TRBV24-1 to TRBJ2-5; D gene ambiguous. The CDR3 has 13 residues. CDR1 and CDR2 from the germline V gene are KGHDR and SFDVKD. Trimming removed 6 bases at V and 2 bases at J, with 9 bases between. CDR3 residues: CATSTWNQETQYF. CDR3 nucleotides: TGTGCCACCAGTACCTGGAATCAAGAGACCCAGTACTTC.

The CDR3 sequence: CSATLAGSYEQYF. The CDR3 DNA follows: TGCAGCGCAACACTAGCGGGATCCTACGAGCAGTACTTC. The V gene is TRBV29-1, the J gene TRBJ2-7; TRBD2 agrees at 10 bases. CDR3 length equals 13 residues. Unmatched junction bases numbered 4, after V lost 7 bases and J lost 1 base. The germline CDR1 and CDR2 sequences are SQVTM and ANQGSEA.

This clonotype was seen a handful of times. The chain recombines TRBV5-1 with TRBJ1-2; TRBD1 aligns across 7 bases. The germline V gene encodes CDR1 SGHRS and CDR2 YFSETQ. V was clipped by 5 bases and J by 5 bases; unmatched bases: 12. This CDR3 has 15 amino acids. The CDR3 region has the DNA TGCGCCAGCAGTTTCGCCGAGGACAGGCGATATGGCTACACCTTC. This codes for CASSFAEDRRYGYTF.

The rearrangement joins TRBV5-1 to TRBJ1-1; the match to TRBD1 covers 9 bases. Germline values: CDR1 SGHRS, CDR2 YFSETQ. V was clipped by 4 bases and J by 5 bases; unmatched bases: 9. The CDR3 extends over 15 amino acids. In nucleotides, the CDR3 is TGCGCCAGCAGCCCTGGGACAGGGTCGGTGACTGAAGCTTTCTTT. It encodes CASSPGTGSVTEAFF.

This sequence joins TRBV18 and TRBJ2-7; TRBD2 agrees at 9 bases. The CDR3 length is 17 residues. Germline lookup yields CDR1 KGHSH and CDR2 LQKENI. With 0 bases clipped from V and 5 bases from J, the junction kept 11 bases outside the gene matches. As DNA, the CDR3 is TGTGCCAGCTCACCACCGCTACAGGGACTAGCCCCCCACGAGCAGTACTTC. Protein product: CASSPPLQGLAPHEQYF.

This chain connects TRBV18 to TRBJ2-7, with D unresolved. The CDR3 covers 13 residues. The germline CDR1 and CDR2 sequences are KGHSH and LQKENI. V was shortened by 6 bases and J by 2 bases, with 11 bases between the two germline ends. CDR3 sequence (DNA): TGTGCCAGCTCTACCGGGTCAACCTACGAGCAGTACTTC. This gives the protein CASSTGSTYEQYF.

V and J are TRBV30 and TRBJ2-4, with 12 bases that match TRBD1. CDR3 length: 16 amino acids. CDR1 GTSNPN and CDR2 SVGIG come from the germline V gene (reference sequence). The V segment lost 0 bases and the J segment 12 bases; nucleotides outside the gene matches: 12. The CDR3 DNA is TGTGCCTGGAGTGTACCCATGGGACAGGGGGCGCGCGATCAGTACTTC. It codes for CAWSVPMGQGARDQYF.

The rearrangement joins TRBV12-3 or TRBV12-4 to TRBJ1-2; 7 bases match TRBD1. V dropped 3 bases and J dropped 0; count of bases not matched to a gene: 4. The CDR3 totals 15 residues. DNA for the CDR3: TGTGCCAGCAGTTTCCGGGACAGACCTAACTATGGCTACACCTTC. Its translation: CASSFRDRPNYGYTF.

This clonotype turned up a few times. The rearrangement uses TRBV12-3 or TRBV12-4 and TRBJ1-6; TRBD1 might be the D (6 bases). Trimming took 5 bases from V and 5 from J, leaving 13 bases between them. The CDR3 covers 15 residues. Here the CDR3 DNA reads TGTGCCAGCAGTGCCCGAAGGGGGAATAATTCACCCCTCCACTTT. It is translated as CASSARRGNNSPLHF.

In DNA, the CDR3 is TGTGCCAGCAGTGCAGCTAGCGGAGGGAGCACAGATACGCAGTATTTT. Encoded protein: CASSAASGGSTDTQYF. This chain links TRBV25-1 with TRBJ2-3; 7 bases map to TRBD2. The CDR3 length is 16 residues. Germline CDR1 and CDR2: MGHDK and SYGVNS. The trim removed 4 bases at V and 0 bases at J, leaving 7 bases unmatched. Combining the CDR3 with reference TRBV25-1 and TRBJ2-3 gives the whole variable domain EADIYQTPRYLVIGTGKKITLECSQTMGHDKMYWYQQDPGMELHLIHYSYGVNSTEKGDLSSESTVSRIRTEHFPLTLESARPSHTSQYLCASSAASGGSTDTQYFGPGTRLTVL.

This clonotype turned up a few times. The chain uses TRBV12-3 or TRBV12-4 and TRBJ1-1; no firm D call. The CDR3 is 11 amino acids. The V and J ends lost 5 bases and 11 bases respectively, with 12 bases between them. The CDR3 spells CASSIRLRAFF. The CDR3 DNA reads TGTGCCAGCAGTATCCGTTTACGCGCTTTCTTT.

This clonotype has more than one count but fewer than ten. J is TRBJ2-1 and V is TRBV29-1; 9 bases are a match to TRBD2. The CDR3 sequence is 19 residues long. The V gene's germline CDR1 is SQVTM and CDR2 ANQGSEA. The J segment lost 6 bases and the V segment lost 1 base, leaving 19 bases of the junction unmatched. The CDR3 here is CSVEGWASGASPGSNEQFF. The DNA for the CDR3 is TGCAGCGTTGAAGGGTGGGCTAGCGGGGCATCCCCTGGGTCCAATGAGCAGTTCTTC.

A few counts support this clonotype. J is TRBJ2-2 and V is TRBV6-5; 8 bases agree with TRBD1. Germline values: CDR1 MNHEY, CDR2 SVGAGI. The CDR3 loop spans 16 amino acids. V shed 2 bases and J 3 bases; nucleotides not matched to a gene: 5. This chain's CDR3 is CASSYKDRAYTGELFF. CDR3 nucleotide sequence: TGTGCCAGCAGTTACAAGGACAGGGCCTACACCGGGGAGCTGTTTTTT.

This clonotype was detected a few times. V and J are TRBV4-3 and TRBJ2-4; D is perhaps TRBD1 or TRBD2 (5 bases each). Trimming removed 0 bases at V and 0 bases at J, with 9 bases between. The CDR3 runs 16 residues. CDR1 is LGHNA, CDR2 YSLEER, per germline. The CDR3 DNA sequence: TGCGCCAGCAGCCAAGACTGGGGGATAGCCAAAAACATTCAGTACTTC. This gives the protein CASSQDWGIAKNIQYF.

This clonotype has a count of ten or more. V usage is TRBV6-5 and J usage is TRBJ1-2; a possible D gene is TRBD1 (6 bases). There are 14 residues in the CDR3. The germline CDR1 and CDR2 sequences are MNHEY and SVGAGI. The V end lost 2 bases, the J end lost 8 bases, and 15 bases lay between the germline ends. CDR3 residues: CASSYRGQGEGYTF. CDR3 in DNA: TGTGCCAGCAGTTACCGGGGGCAGGGAGAAGGCTACACCTTC.

The rearrangement joins TRBV12-3 or TRBV12-4 to TRBJ2-5, with TRBD2 matching 14 bases. This CDR3 has 16 amino acids. With V trimmed by 1 base and J by 5 bases, 3 bases remained unmatched. The CDR3 reads CASSLGTSGGLETQYF. CDR3 sequence (DNA): TGTGCCAGCAGTTTAGGGACTAGCGGGGGGTTGGAGACCCAGTACTTC.

This clonotype was seen a handful of times. The J gene is TRBJ2-3, the V gene TRBV27; 11 nucleotides align to TRBD1. V was clipped by 6 bases and J by 4 bases; unmatched bases: 9. The CDR3 sequence is 16 residues long. The germline V gene has CDR1 MNHEY and CDR2 SMNVEV (reference sequence). This CDR3 reads CASRDAGQGVPDTQYF. CDR3 bases: TGTGCCAGCAGGGACGCGGGACAGGGGGTACCAGATACGCAGTATTTT.

The chain is built from TRBV18 and TRBJ2-7; 11 nucleotides line up with TRBD2. With V trimmed by 4 bases and J by 0 bases, 5 bases remained unmatched. CDR3 length: 16 amino acids. CDR1 is KGHSH, CDR2 LQKENI, per germline. The CDR3 DNA reads TGTGCCAGCTCACAGACTAGCGGGGAGAGCTCCTACGAGCAGTACTTC. Translated: CASSQTSGESSYEQYF.

The chain combines TRBV12-3 or TRBV12-4 with TRBJ2-1; the match to TRBD2 covers 9 bases. V was pared by 1 base and J by 8 bases, with 12 bases of the junction left unmatched. The CDR3 extends over 17 amino acids. The CDR3 sequence: CASSLGSRTSVAHEQFF. The CDR3 DNA reads as TGTGCCAGCAGTTTAGGTAGTCGGACTAGCGTCGCCCATGAGCAGTTCTTC.

In regard to this clonotype: Sequence at one end of the junction differs from germline and may be a read error. The chain combines TRBV14 with TRBJ2-5; perhaps TRBD2 as D (6 bases). The CDR3 is 15 residues long. The germline CDR1 and CDR2 sequences are SGHDN and FVKESK. The CDR3 nucleotides are TGCCGATCAACCGGGACTCCCACTCTCCAAGAGACCCAGTACTTC. This sequence encodes CRSTGTPTLQETQYF.

This clonotype was picked up a small number of times. The genes are TRBV6-5 and TRBJ1-5; D remains unclear. CDR1 and CDR2 (germline): MNHEY, SVGAGI. The CDR3 totals 15 residues. The V gene lost 2 bases and the J gene lost 10 bases, with 18 bases spanning the gap. CDR3 residues: CASSYPSTLEEPQHF. The CDR3 coding sequence is TGTGCCAGCAGTTACCCTAGCACCCTCGAGGAACCCCAGCATTTT.

This chain links TRBV7-6 with TRBJ1-1; TRBD1 aligns across 7 bases. V trimming: 1 base; J trimming: 0 bases; junction bases outside the gene matches: 5. CDR1 is SGHVS and CDR2 is FNYEAQ in the germline V gene. This CDR3 is built from 16 residues. The CDR3 DNA reads as TGTGCCAGCAGCTTAGGTACAGGGGCTTTGAACACTGAAGCTTTCTTT. Translating it yields CASSLGTGALNTEAFF.

The table lists this clonotype with a few counts. The chain recombines TRBV20-1 with TRBJ1-4, with TRBD1 matching over 8 bases. There are 14 residues in the CDR3. J was trimmed by 7 bases and V by 3 bases; bases with no gene match: 7. Germline V CDR1 and CDR2: DFQATT, SNEGSKA (reference sequence). The CDR3 spells CSARRTGLTEKLFF. The CDR3 coding sequence is TGCAGTGCTAGGAGGACAGGGCTCACTGAAAAACTGTTTTTT.

The genes are TRBV12-5 and TRBJ1-2, with TRBD1 matching 7 bases. The CDR3 loop spans 13 amino acids. Per germline, CDR1 LGHNT and CDR2 FRNRAP. V was pared by 1 base and J by 8 bases, with 4 bases of the junction left unmatched. The DNA of the CDR3 is TGTGCTAGTGGTTTGGGTGGGACAGACGGCTACACCTTC. Translating it yields CASGLGGTDGYTF.

The chain couples TRBV4-2 to TRBJ2-1; unclear D gene. V shed 3 bases and J shed 2 bases, with 14 bases lying between them. The CDR3 is made up of 16 amino acids. The germline gives CDR1 LGHNA, CDR2 YNFKEQ. The CDR3 spells CASSHRAKGPYNEQFF. DNA for the CDR3: TGTGCCAGCAGCCACCGGGCCAAGGGTCCCTACAATGAGCAGTTCTTC.

This chain connects TRBV18 to TRBJ1-1, with D tentatively TRBD1 (6 bases). The length of the CDR3 is 16 residues. Germline CDR1 and CDR2: KGHSH and LQKENI. With 5 bases removed from V and 0 bases from J, the gap between germline ends came to 16 bases. This chain's CDR3 is CASSALPQGMNTEAFF. The CDR3 nucleotides read TGTGCCAGCTCAGCACTGCCACAGGGTATGAACACTGAAGCTTTCTTT.

The rearrangement joins TRBV27 to TRBJ2-7; D unresolved. The length of the CDR3 is 13 residues. Deletions cut 0 bases from V and 4 bases from J, with 7 bases between. From germline, CDR1 is MNHEY and CDR2 SMNVEV (reference sequence). CDR3 bases: TGTGCCAGCAGTTTATCGTTTGGGTACGAGCAGTACTTC. Residues: CASSLSFGYEQYF.

This chain connects TRBV2 to TRBJ2-7; no clear D gene. Germline CDR1 reads SNHLY; CDR2 reads FYNNEI. The ends were cut back, 6 bases at V and 1 base at J, with 22 bases in the middle. The CDR3 sequence is 17 residues long. CDR3 nucleotide sequence: TGTGCCAGCAGCCTTGTCCAAACGGTTGCAGGATCCTACGAGCAGTACTTC. This codes for CASSLVQTVAGSYEQYF.